These 22 T cell receptor beta chains originate from one sample sequenced in a study of control samples from healthy donors and cancer patients. Produced via immunoSEQ multiplex PCR; TCRdb's table is partial and in-frame only. This table holds some 140,000 clones, around 96% found once. Material for sequencing was blood. Source of these receptors: a man aged 40-49 years in good health.

V is TRBV7-9 and J is TRBJ2-5; D might be TRBD1 (6 bases). CDR1 and CDR2 from the germline V gene are SEHNR and FQNEAQ (reference sequence). V lost 1 base and J 0 bases, leaving 9 bases between the germline ends. This CDR3 has 15 amino acids. This chain's CDR3 is CASSLVGTNQETQYF. The CDR3 DNA reads TGTGCCAGCAGCTTAGTCGGGACAAACCAAGAGACCCAGTACTTC.

The V call is TRBV19, the J call TRBJ2-7; D is tentatively TRBD1 or TRBD2 (5 bases each). This CDR3 contains 14 residues. Germline V gene lookup returns CDR1 LNHDA and CDR2 SQIVND (reference sequence). Trimming shortened V by 2 bases and J by 6 bases, and 14 bases separated the two germline ends. The CDR3 nucleotides are TGTGCCAGTAGTATAACCGGGACGGGACGCGAGCAGTACTTC. Its protein is CASSITGTGREQYF.

This clone appeared a single time. This CDR3 reads CASSLAGRGKGYGYTF. The CDR3 DNA is TGTGCCAGCAGCTTAGCGGGGCGGGGAAAGGGCTATGGCTACACCTTC. The genes are TRBV7-9 and TRBJ1-2; the D gene is possibly TRBD1 (5 bases). The CDR3 has 16 amino acids. Looked up from germline, CDR1 is SEHNR and CDR2 is FQNEAQ (reference sequence). Between the trimmed V and J ends, which lost 0 bases and 4 bases, there was a span of 15 bases.

This sequence joins TRBV28 and TRBJ1-2, with TRBD1 matching over 7 bases. CDR1 is MDHEN and CDR2 is SYDVKM in the germline V gene. V lost 6 bases and J lost 4; bases outside the gene matches: 17. CDR3 length: 17 amino acids. The CDR3 DNA reads TGTGCCAGCAGCACCATCCGGAACAGGGGCCTGAGCTATGGCTACACCTTC. Translation gives CASSTIRNRGLSYGYTF.

In this sample, this clone turned up once. The chain has TRBV9 and TRBJ2-7; D is possibly TRBD2 (6 bases). Germline CDR1 reads SGDLS; CDR2 reads YYNGEE. The V gene lost 3 bases and the J gene lost 4 bases, with 14 bases spanning the gap. This CDR3 comprises 14 residues. The CDR3: CASSERAGDYEQYF. The CDR3 DNA reads as TGTGCCAGCAGCGAGCGGGCTGGAGATTACGAGCAGTACTTC.

The chain is built from TRBV6-1 and TRBJ1-1, with D unresolved. Trimming shortened V by 2 bases and J by 1 base, and 14 bases separated the two germline ends. The CDR3 is 16 amino acids. Looked up from germline, CDR1 is MNHNS and CDR2 is SASEGT. In DNA form, the CDR3 reads TGTGCCAGCAGTGAAATAATCTGGAGTCAGAACACTGAAGCTTTCTTT. Translated, it gives CASSEIIWSQNTEAFF.

The chain links TRBV7-9 to TRBJ1-3; D remains ambiguous. There are 13 residues in the CDR3. The V gene's germline CDR1 is SEHNR and CDR2 FQNEAQ (reference sequence). The V and J ends lost 8 bases and 0 bases respectively, with 8 bases between them. CDR3: CASYQDSGNTIYF. CDR3 in DNA: TGTGCCAGCTACCAGGACTCTGGAAACACCATATATTTT.

The chain couples TRBV2 to TRBJ1-2, with 7 bases fitting TRBD1. This CDR3 has 19 residues. The germline CDR1 and CDR2 sequences are SNHLY and FYNNEI. With 2 bases clipped from V and 0 bases from J, the junction kept 15 bases outside the gene matches. The CDR3 sequence is CASSESWAGQGVSNYGYTF. CDR3 bases: TGTGCCAGCAGTGAAAGCTGGGCTGGGCAGGGGGTTTCTAACTATGGCTACACCTTC.

This clone appeared a single time. CDR3 in amino acids: CASSVTDPGNTIYF. The CDR3 DNA is TGTGCCAGCAGCGTAACCGACCCTGGAAACACCATATATTTT. The chain couples TRBV9 to TRBJ1-3; D call uncertain. Germline-derived CDR1 and CDR2 are SGDLS and YYNGEE. CDR3 length equals 14 residues. Trimming stripped 1 base from V and 2 bases from J, with 7 bases between.

The chain employs TRBV5-1 and TRBJ2-3, with D uncertain. This CDR3 is 12 amino acids long. From germline, CDR1 is SGHRS and CDR2 YFSETQ. V was pared by 1 base and J by 4 bases, with 4 bases between. The CDR3 DNA reads TGCGCCAGCAGCTTGAGGCCAGATACGCAGTATTTT. Translation gives CASSLRPDTQYF.

CDR3 protein: CASSHGQANEQFF. In DNA form, the CDR3 reads TGTGCCAGCAGTCATGGACAGGCCAATGAGCAGTTCTTC. The chain links TRBV6-5 to TRBJ2-1; TRBD1 matches at 7 bases. Per germline, CDR1 MNHEY and CDR2 SVGAGI. V gave up 5 bases and J gave up 6 bases; unmatched junction bases: 4. The CDR3 contains 13 residues.

About this clone: A read error may account for a junction end that differs from germline. The chain employs TRBV28 and TRBJ1-2; D not resolved. Germline values: CDR1 MDHEN, CDR2 SYDVKM. The CDR3 has 16 amino acids. The CDR3 bases are TGTGCCAGCAGTTTAATTGGAAACGTCCAAAACTCTGGCTACACCTTC. Encoded protein: CASSLIGNVQNSGYTF.

The chain combines TRBV2 with TRBJ1-1; possibly TRBD1 for D (5 bases). V gave up 7 bases and J gave up 1 base, with 10 bases separating them. The CDR3 runs to 13 residues. Germline V CDR1 and CDR2: SNHLY, FYNNEI. CDR3 sequence (DNA): TGTGCCAGCAAGTACAGGACGAACACTGAAGCTTTCTTT. Protein sequence: CASKYRTNTEAFF.

This clone has a single count. V is TRBV2 and J is TRBJ1-5, with D tentatively TRBD1 (6 bases). The length of the CDR3 is 14 residues. The V end lost 6 bases, the J end lost 0 bases, and 9 bases lay between the germline ends. CDR1 and CDR2 from the germline V gene are SNHLY and FYNNEI. The CDR3 DNA reads TGTGCCAGCAGCGGACAGCTTAGCAATCAGCCCCAGCATTTT. This gives the protein CASSGQLSNQPQHF.

This chain links TRBV6-6 with TRBJ1-5; D ambiguous. There are 16 residues in the CDR3. CDR1 and CDR2 from the germline V gene are MNHNY and SVGAGI (reference sequence). The V end was cut by 1 base, the J end by 2 bases, with 12 bases between. CDR3 DNA: TGTGCCAGCAGTTACTTCTTTGAGGTGGGCAATCAGCCCCAGCATTTT. It specifies CASSYFFEVGNQPQHF.

The chain has TRBV3-1 (or the pseudogene TRBV3-2) and TRBJ1-2; 10 positions agree with TRBD1. Per the germline V gene, CDR1 is LGHDT and CDR2 is YNNKEL (reference sequence). This CDR3 is built from 16 residues. The junction had 12 bases not matched to a gene; V was cut back by 6 bases and J by 5 bases. As DNA, the CDR3 is TGTGCCAGCAGTCTCAAGCCGGGACAGGGGATATATGGCTACACCTTC. Translation gives CASSLKPGQGIYGYTF.

This chain joins TRBV11-2 and TRBJ2-2; D is ambiguous. The V and J ends lost 1 base and 1 base respectively, with 4 bases between them. This CDR3 region has 14 residues. Germline lookup yields CDR1 SGHAT and CDR2 FQNNGV. The DNA of the CDR3 is TGTGCCAGCAGCTTAGGACTGAACACCGGGGAGCTGTTTTTT. Translation: CASSLGLNTGELFF.

CDR3 residues: CASSEGTEAFF. In nucleotides, the CDR3 is TGCGCCAGCAGTGAAGGCACTGAAGCTTTCTTT. V and J are TRBV10-2 and TRBJ1-1; D not certain. From germline, CDR1 is WSHSY and CDR2 SAAADI. The CDR3 runs to 11 residues. V lost 3 bases and J lost 4, with 3 bases in between.

The CDR3 here is CASSLVEGTDTQYF. The DNA for the CDR3 is TGCGCCAGCAGCTTGGTGGAGGGCACAGATACGCAGTATTTT. V is TRBV5-1 and J is TRBJ2-3, with a weak D call TRBD2 (5 bases). Trimming pared 0 bases from V and 1 base from J, leaving 6 bases between. The CDR3 runs 14 residues. Germline loops: CDR1 SGHRS, CDR2 YFSETQ.

The chain employs TRBV2 and TRBJ2-7, with 13 bases that match TRBD2. Germline CDR1 is SNHLY and CDR2 is FYNNEI. J was trimmed by 3 bases and V by 6 bases; bases with no gene match: 2. The CDR3 sequence is 14 residues long. The CDR3 bases are TGTGCCAGCAGACTAGCGGGGGGGGGCTACGAGCAGTACTTC. Residues: CASRLAGGGYEQYF.

This clone was seen once. V usage is TRBV7-9 and J usage is TRBJ1-5; 7 bases are a match to TRBD1. Germline CDR1 SEHNR, CDR2 FQNEAQ (reference sequence). Losses at the gene ends were 1 base for V and 5 bases for J; bases not matched to a gene: 5. The CDR3 is 15 residues long. The CDR3 reads CASSLDRGGDQPQHF. The CDR3 DNA reads as TGTGCCAGCAGCTTAGACAGGGGCGGGGATCAGCCCCAGCATTTT.

The V gene is TRBV19, the J gene TRBJ2-5; the D gene is possibly TRBD1 (5 bases). This CDR3 comprises 13 residues. Germline V gene lookup returns CDR1 LNHDA and CDR2 SQIVND (reference sequence). With 5 bases removed from V and 7 bases from J, the gap between germline ends came to 14 bases. As DNA, the CDR3 is TGTGCCAGTAGTCAGGGTCTGGTGGGGACCCAGTACTTC. Encoded protein: CASSQGLVGTQYF.